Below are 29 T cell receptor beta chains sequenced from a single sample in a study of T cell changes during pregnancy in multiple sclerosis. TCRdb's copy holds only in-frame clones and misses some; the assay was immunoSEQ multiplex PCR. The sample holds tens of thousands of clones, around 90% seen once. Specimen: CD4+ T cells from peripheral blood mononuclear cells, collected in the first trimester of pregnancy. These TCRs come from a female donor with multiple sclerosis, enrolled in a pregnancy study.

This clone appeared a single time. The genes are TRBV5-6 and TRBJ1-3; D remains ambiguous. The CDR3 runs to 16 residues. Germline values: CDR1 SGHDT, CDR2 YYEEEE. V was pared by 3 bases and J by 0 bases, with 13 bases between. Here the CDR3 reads CASSSYSSGSGNTIYF. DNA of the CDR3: TGTGCCAGCAGCTCCTACAGCAGCGGCTCTGGAAACACCATATATTTT.

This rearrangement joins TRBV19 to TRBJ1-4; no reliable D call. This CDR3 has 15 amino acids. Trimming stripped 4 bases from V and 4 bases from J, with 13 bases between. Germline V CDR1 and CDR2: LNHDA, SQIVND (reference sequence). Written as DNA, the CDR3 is TGTGCCAGTAGTAGAGTGGGCGGACTTAATGAAAAACTGTTTTTT. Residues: CASSRVGGLNEKLFF.

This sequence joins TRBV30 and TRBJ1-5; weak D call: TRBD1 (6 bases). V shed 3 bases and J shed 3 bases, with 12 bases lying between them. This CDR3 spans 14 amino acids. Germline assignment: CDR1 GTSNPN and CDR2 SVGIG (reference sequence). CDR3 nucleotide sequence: TGTGCCTGGAGCTCCGGGACAATCAATCAGCCCCAGCATTTT. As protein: CAWSSGTINQPQHF.

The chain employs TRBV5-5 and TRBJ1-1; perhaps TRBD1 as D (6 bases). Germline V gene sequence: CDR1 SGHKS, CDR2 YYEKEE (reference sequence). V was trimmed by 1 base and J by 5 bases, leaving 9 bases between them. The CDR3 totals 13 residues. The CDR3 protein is CASSLRGGTEAFF. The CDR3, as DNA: TGTGCCAGCAGCTTGAGAGGGGGAACTGAAGCTTTCTTT.

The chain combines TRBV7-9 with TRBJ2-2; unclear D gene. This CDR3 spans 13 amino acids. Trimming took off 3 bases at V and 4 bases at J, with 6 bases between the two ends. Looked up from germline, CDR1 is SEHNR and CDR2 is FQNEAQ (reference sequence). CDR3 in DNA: TGTGCCAGCAGCTTTAGTGGCACCGGGGAGCTGTTTTTT. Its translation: CASSFSGTGELFF.

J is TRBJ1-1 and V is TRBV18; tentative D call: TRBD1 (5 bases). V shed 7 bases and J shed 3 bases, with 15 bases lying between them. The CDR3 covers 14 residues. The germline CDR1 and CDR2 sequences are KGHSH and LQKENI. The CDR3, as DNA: TGTGCCAGCTTCTCCCGACAGACTGACACTGAAGCTTTCTTT. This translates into CASFSRQTDTEAFF. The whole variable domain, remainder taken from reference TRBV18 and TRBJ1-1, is NAGVMQNPRHLVRRRGQEARLRCSPMKGHSHVYWYRQLPEEGLKFMVYLQKENIIDESGMPKERFSAEFPKEGPSILRIQQVVRGDSAAYFCASFSRQTDTEAFFGQGTRLTVV.

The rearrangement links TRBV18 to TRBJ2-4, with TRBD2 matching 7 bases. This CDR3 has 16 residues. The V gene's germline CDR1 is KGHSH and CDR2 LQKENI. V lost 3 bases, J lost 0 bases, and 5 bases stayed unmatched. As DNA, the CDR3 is TGTGCCAGCTCACCGTGGAGGGAGGGAGCCAAAAACATTCAGTACTTC. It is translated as CASSPWREGAKNIQYF.

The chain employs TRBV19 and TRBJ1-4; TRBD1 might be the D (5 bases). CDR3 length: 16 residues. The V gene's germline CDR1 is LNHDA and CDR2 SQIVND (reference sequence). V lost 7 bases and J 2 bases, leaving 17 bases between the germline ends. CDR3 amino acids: CASTNRRDWTNEKLFF. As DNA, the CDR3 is TGTGCCAGTACCAACCGCCGGGACTGGACTAATGAAAAACTGTTTTTT.

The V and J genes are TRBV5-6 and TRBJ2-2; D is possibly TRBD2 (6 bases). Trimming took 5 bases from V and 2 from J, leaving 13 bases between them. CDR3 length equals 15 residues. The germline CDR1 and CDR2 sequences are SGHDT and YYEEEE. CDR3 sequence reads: CASRISGVNTGELFF. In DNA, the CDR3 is TGTGCCAGCAGAATTTCGGGGGTCAACACCGGGGAGCTGTTTTTT. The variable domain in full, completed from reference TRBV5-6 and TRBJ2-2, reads DAGVTQSPTHLIKTRGQQVTLRCSPKSGHDTVSWYQQALGQGPQFIFQYYEEEERQRGNFPDRFSGHQFPNYSSELNVNALLLGDSALYLCASRISGVNTGELFFGEGSRLTVL.

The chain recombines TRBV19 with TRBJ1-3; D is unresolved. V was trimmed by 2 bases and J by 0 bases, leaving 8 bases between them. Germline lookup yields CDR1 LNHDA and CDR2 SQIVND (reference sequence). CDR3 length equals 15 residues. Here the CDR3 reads CASSITHRSGNTIYF. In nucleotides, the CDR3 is TGTGCCAGTAGTATAACACATCGCTCTGGAAACACCATATATTTT.

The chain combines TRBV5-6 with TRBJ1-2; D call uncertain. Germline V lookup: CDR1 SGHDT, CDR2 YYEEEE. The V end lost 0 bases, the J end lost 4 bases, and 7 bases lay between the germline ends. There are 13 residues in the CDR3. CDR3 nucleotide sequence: TGTGCCAGCAGCTTGGTGGCTGCCTATGGCTACACCTTC. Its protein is CASSLVAAYGYTF. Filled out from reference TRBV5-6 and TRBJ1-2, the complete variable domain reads DAGVTQSPTHLIKTRGQQVTLRCSPKSGHDTVSWYQQALGQGPQFIFQYYEEEERQRGNFPDRFSGHQFPNYSSELNVNALLLGDSALYLCASSLVAAYGYTFGSGTRLTVV.

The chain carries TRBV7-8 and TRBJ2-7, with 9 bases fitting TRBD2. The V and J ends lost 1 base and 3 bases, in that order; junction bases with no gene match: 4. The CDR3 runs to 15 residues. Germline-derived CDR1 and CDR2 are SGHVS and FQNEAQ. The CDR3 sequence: CASSLGASGDYEQYF. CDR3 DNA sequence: TGTGCCAGCAGCTTAGGTGCTAGCGGGGACTACGAGCAGTACTTC.

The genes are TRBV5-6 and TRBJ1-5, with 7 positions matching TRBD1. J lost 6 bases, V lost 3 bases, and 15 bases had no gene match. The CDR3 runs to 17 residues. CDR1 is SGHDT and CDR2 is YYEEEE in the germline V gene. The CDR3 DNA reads TGTGCCAGCAGCTATCGACAGGGTAATATACAAAGTCAGCCCCAGCATTTT. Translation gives CASSYRQGNIQSQPQHF. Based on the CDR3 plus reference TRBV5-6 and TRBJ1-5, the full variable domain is DAGVTQSPTHLIKTRGQQVTLRCSPKSGHDTVSWYQQALGQGPQFIFQYYEEEERQRGNFPDRFSGHQFPNYSSELNVNALLLGDSALYLCASSYRQGNIQSQPQHFGDGTRLSIL.

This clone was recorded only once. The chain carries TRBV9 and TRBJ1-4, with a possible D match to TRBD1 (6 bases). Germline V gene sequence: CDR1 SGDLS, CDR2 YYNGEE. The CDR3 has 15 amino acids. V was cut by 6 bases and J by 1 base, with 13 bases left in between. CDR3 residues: CASKRTGLTNEKLFF. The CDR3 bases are TGTGCCAGCAAAAGAACAGGGTTAACTAATGAAAAACTGTTTTTT.

The CDR3 DNA is TGTGCCAGCAGCTTAGGAGCGGGGGGGCTAAGAGAGACCCAGTACTTC. Its translation is CASSLGAGGLRETQYF. The V gene is TRBV11-3, the J gene TRBJ2-5, with TRBD2 matching over 10 bases. This CDR3 comprises 16 residues. CDR1 and CDR2 (germline): SGHNT, YENEEA. The junction had 6 bases not matched to a gene; V was cut back by 1 base and J by 4 bases.

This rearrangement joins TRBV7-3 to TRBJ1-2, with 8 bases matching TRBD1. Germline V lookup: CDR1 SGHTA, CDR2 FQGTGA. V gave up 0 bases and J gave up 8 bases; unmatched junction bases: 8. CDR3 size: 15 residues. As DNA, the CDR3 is TGTGCCAGCAGCTTAACGACGACAGGGGTGGGCGGCTACACCTTC. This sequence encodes CASSLTTTGVGGYTF.

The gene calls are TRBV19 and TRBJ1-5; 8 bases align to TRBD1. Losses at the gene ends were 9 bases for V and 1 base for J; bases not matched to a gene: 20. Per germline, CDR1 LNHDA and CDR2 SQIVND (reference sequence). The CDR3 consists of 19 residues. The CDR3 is CARPSIGTGGPLSNQPQHF. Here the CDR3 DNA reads TGTGCCAGACCCAGTATCGGGACAGGAGGACCCTTGAGCAATCAGCCCCAGCATTTT.

In nucleotides, the CDR3 is TGTGCCAGCTCACTTGTACAGGGCAACCAAGAGACCCAGTACTTC. Encoded protein: CASSLVQGNQETQYF. The chain is built from TRBV18 and TRBJ2-5, with D tentatively TRBD1 (6 bases). CDR1 KGHSH and CDR2 LQKENI come from the germline V gene. The CDR3 sequence is 15 residues long. The V and J ends lost 4 bases and 0 bases respectively, with 12 bases between them.

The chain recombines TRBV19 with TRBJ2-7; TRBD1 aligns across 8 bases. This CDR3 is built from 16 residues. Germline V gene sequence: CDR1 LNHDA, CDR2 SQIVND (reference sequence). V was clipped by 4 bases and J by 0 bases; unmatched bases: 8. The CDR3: CASSTLRTGSSYEQYF. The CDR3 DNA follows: TGTGCCAGTAGTACACTCAGGACAGGGAGCTCCTACGAGCAGTACTTC.

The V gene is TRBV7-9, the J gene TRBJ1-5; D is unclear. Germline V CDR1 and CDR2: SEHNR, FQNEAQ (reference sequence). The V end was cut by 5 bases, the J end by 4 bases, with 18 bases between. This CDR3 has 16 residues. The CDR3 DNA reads TGTGCCAGCAGCATGGCCGGACTGGACGGAAATCAGCCCCAGCATTTT. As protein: CASSMAGLDGNQPQHF.

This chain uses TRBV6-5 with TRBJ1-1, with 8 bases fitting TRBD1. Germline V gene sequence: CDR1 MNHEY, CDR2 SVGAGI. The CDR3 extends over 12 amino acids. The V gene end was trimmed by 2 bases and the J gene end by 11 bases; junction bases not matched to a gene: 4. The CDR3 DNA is TGTGCCAGCAGTTACCGGACAGGGCGGGCTTTCTTT. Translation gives CASSYRTGRAFF.

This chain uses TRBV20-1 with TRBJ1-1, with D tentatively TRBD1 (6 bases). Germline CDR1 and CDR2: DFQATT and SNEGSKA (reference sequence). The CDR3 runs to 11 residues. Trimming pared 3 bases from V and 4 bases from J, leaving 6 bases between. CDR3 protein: CSASRGTEAFF. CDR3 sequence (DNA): TGCAGTGCTAGCAGGGGCACTGAAGCTTTCTTT.

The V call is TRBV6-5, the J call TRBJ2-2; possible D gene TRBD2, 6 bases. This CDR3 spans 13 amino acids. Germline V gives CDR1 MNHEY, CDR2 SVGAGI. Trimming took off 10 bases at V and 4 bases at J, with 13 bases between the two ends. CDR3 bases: TGTGCCACCTTCGGGGGATTCACCGGGGAGCTGTTTTTT. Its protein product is CATFGGFTGELFF.

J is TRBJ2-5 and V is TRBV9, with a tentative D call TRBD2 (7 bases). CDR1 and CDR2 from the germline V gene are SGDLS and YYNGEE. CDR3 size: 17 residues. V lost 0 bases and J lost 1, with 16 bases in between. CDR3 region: CASSVGRAGAIQETQYF. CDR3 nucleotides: TGTGCCAGCAGCGTAGGAAGGGCGGGGGCCATCCAAGAGACCCAGTACTTC.

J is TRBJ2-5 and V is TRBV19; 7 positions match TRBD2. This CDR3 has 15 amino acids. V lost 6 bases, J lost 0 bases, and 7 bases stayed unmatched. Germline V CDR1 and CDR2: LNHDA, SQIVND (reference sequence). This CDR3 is CASSRLARNQETQYF. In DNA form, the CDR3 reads TGTGCCAGTAGCCGACTAGCCCGAAACCAAGAGACCCAGTACTTC.

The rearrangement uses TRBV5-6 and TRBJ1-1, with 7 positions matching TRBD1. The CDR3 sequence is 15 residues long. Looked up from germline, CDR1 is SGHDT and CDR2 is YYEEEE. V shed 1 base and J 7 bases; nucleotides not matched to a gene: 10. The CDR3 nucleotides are TGTGCCAGCAGCTTGTGGGACAGAAACACCATTGAAGCTTTCTTT. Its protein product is CASSLWDRNTIEAFF.

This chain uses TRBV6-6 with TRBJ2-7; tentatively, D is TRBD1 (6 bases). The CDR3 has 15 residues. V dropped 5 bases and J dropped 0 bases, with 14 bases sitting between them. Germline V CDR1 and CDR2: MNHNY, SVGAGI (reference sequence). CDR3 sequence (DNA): TGTGCCAGCAGTCCTAGGACAGATGCCTCCTACGAGCAGTACTTC. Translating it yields CASSPRTDASYEQYF.

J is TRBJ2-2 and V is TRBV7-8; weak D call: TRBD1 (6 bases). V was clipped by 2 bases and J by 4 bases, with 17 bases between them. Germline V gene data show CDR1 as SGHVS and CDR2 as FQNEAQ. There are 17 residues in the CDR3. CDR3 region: CASSLTPGSGATGELFF. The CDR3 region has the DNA TGTGCCAGCAGCTTAACCCCCGGGTCAGGGGCCACCGGGGAGCTGTTTTTT.

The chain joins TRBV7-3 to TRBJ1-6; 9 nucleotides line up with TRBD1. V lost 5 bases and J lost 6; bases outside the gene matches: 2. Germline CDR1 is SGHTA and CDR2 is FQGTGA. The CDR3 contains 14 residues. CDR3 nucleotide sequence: TGTGCCAGCAGCCGACAGGGGGGTAATTCACCCCTCCACTTT. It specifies CASSRQGGNSPLHF. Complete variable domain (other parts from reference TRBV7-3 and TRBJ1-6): GAGVSQTPSNKVTEKGKYVELRCDPISGHTALYWYRQSLGQGPEFLIYFQGTGAADDSGLPNDRFFAVRPEGSVSTLKIQRTERGDSAVYLCASSRQGGNSPLHFGNGTRLTVT.